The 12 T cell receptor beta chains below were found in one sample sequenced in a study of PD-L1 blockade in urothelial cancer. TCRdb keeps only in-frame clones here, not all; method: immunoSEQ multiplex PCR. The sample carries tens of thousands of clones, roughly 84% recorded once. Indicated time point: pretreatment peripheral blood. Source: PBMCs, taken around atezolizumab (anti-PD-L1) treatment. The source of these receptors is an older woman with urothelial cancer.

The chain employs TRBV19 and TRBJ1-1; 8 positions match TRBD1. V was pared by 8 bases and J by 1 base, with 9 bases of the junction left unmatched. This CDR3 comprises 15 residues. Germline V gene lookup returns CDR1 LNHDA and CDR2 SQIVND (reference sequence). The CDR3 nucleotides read TGTGCCAGTCAGCAGGGGGCATTGGCGAACACTGAAGCTTTCTTT. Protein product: CASQQGALANTEAFF.

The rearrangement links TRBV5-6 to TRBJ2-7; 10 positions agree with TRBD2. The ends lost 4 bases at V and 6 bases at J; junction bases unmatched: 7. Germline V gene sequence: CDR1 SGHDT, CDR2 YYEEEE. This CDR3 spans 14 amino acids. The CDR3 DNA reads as TGTGCCAGCAGCCAGAGCGGGAGGGTGGTCGAGCAGTACTTC. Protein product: CASSQSGRVVEQYF.

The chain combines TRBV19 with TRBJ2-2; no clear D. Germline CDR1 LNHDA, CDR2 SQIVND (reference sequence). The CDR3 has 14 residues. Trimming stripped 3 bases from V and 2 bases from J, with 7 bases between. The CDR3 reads CASSISRNTGELFF. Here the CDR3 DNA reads TGTGCCAGTAGTATCTCGAGAAACACCGGGGAGCTGTTTTTT. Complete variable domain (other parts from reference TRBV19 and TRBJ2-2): DGGITQSPKYLFRKEGQNVTLSCEQNLNHDAMYWYRQDPGQGLRLIYYSQIVNDFQKGDIAEGYSVSREKKESFPLTVTSAQKNPTAFYLCASSISRNTGELFFGEGSRLTVL.

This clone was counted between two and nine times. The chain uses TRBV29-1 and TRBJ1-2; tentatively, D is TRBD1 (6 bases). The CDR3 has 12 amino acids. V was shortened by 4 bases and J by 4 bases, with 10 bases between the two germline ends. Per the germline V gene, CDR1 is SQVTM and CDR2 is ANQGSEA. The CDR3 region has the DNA TGCAGCGTTGCCGGGACAATCTATGGCTACACCTTC. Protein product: CSVAGTIYGYTF. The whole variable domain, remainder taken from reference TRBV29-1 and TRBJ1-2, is SAVISQKPSRDICQRGTSLTIQCQVDSQVTMMFWYRQQPGQSLTLIATANQGSEATYESGFVIDKFPISRPNLTFSTLTVSNMSPEDSSIYLCSVAGTIYGYTFGSGTRLTVV.

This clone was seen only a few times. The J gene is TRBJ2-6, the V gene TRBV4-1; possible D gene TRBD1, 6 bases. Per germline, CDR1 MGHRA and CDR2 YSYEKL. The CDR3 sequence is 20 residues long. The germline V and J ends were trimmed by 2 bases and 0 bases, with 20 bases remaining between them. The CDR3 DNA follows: TGCGCCAGCAGCCAATACCCCTGGACAGAGACCTACTCTGGGGCCAACGTCCTGACTTTC. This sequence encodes CASSQYPWTETYSGANVLTF.

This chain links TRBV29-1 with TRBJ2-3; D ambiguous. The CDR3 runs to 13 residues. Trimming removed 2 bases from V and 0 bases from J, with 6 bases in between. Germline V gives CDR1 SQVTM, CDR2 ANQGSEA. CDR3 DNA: TGCAGCGTTGAACCTCCGAGCACAGATACGCAGTATTTT. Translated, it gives CSVEPPSTDTQYF.

The CDR3 reads CAWRLGRLGEAFF. The CDR3 DNA follows: TGTGCCTGGAGGCTGGGGCGATTGGGTGAAGCTTTCTTT. V is TRBV30 and J is TRBJ1-1; D is possibly TRBD1 (5 bases). CDR1 GTSNPN and CDR2 SVGIG come from the germline V gene (reference sequence). Trimming removed 3 bases at V and 7 bases at J, with 15 bases between. The CDR3 is made up of 13 amino acids.

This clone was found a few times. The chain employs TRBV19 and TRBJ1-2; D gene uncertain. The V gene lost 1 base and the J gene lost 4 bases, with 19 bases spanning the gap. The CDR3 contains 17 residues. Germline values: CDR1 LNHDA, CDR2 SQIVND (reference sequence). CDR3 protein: CASSIAPKVLRSYGYTF. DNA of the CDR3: TGTGCCAGTAGTATAGCCCCTAAGGTTCTACGGAGCTATGGCTACACCTTC.

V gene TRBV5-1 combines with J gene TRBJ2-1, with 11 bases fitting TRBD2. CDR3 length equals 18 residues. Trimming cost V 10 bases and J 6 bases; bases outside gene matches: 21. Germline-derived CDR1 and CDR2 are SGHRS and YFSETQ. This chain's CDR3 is CASLPGVAGGPLANEQFF. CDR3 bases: TGCGCCTCACTCCCGGGGGTAGCGGGAGGGCCCCTCGCCAATGAGCAGTTCTTC.

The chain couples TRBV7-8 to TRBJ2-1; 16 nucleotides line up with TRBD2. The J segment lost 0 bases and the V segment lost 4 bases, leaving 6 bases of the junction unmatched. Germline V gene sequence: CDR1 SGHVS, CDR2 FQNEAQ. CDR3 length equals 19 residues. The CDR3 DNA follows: TGTGCCAGCAGCTCGGGACTAGCGGGGGGGCATTCCTCCTACAATGAGCAGTTCTTC. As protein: CASSSGLAGGHSSYNEQFF.

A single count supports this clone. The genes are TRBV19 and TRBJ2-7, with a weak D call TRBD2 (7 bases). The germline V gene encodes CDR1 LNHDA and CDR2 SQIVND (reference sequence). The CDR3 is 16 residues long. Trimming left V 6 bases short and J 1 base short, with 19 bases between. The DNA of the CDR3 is TGTGCCAGTAGGGGCCCTGGGGGGGCCAGGTCCTACGAGCAGTACTTC. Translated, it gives CASRGPGGARSYEQYF. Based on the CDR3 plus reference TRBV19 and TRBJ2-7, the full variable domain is DGGITQSPKYLFRKEGQNVTLSCEQNLNHDAMYWYRQDPGQGLRLIYYSQIVNDFQKGDIAEGYSVSREKKESFPLTVTSAQKNPTAFYLCASRGPGGARSYEQYFGPGTRLTVT.

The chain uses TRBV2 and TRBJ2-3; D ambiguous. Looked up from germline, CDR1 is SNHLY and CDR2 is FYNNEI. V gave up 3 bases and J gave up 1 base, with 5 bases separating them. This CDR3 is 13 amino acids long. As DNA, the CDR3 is TGTGCCAGCAGTGAGTGGCGCACAGATACGCAGTATTTT. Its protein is CASSEWRTDTQYF.